The 13 T cell receptor beta chains in this list originate from one sample, sequenced in a study of T-cell memory formation after mild COVID-19. Via MiXCR, TCRdb re-called the 5' RACE reads, giving one row per CDR3 protein. The table has 450,000 to 650,000 distinct CDR3 sequences, roughly a fifth seen once. Sequencing input: PBMCs or a T cell subset sorted from them (not recorded which). Source of these receptors: an adult woman who had mild COVID-19 (a few samples of this study predate the infection). Cell type and time point are not known.

Only a few counts were recorded for this clonotype. The chain recombines TRBV4-2 with TRBJ2-3; 8 nucleotides match TRBD1. J was trimmed by 1 base and V by 0 bases; bases with no gene match: 3. Germline V lookup: CDR1 LGHNA, CDR2 YNFKEQ. The CDR3 runs 16 residues. CDR3 DNA: TGTGCCAGCAGCCAAGATCTGACAGGGGGCACAGATACGCAGTATTTT. Its translation is CASSQDLTGGTDTQYF.

This clonotype was counted between two and nine times. The chain is built from TRBV12-3 or TRBV12-4 and TRBJ1-2; TRBD1 might be the D (5 bases). The CDR3 loop spans 15 amino acids. The ends were cut back, 1 base at V and 5 bases at J, with 14 bases in the middle. The CDR3 DNA is TGTGCCAGCAGTTTAGGGTTCGGGACCGATTATGGCTACACCTTC. Protein sequence: CASSLGFGTDYGYTF.

The chain carries TRBV7-6 and TRBJ2-7; the match to TRBD2 covers 11 bases. Looked up from germline, CDR1 is SGHVS and CDR2 is FNYEAQ. The J segment lost 2 bases and the V segment lost 2 bases, leaving 8 bases of the junction unmatched. The CDR3 totals 17 residues. The CDR3 reads CASSLWTGTSGAYEQYF. In nucleotides, the CDR3 is TGTGCCAGCAGCTTATGGACCGGGACTAGCGGAGCCTACGAGCAGTACTTC.

In its sample, this clonotype was seen a few times. The chain recombines TRBV3-1 with TRBJ2-2, with D unclear. V lost 1 base, J lost 4 bases, and 7 bases lay in between. Germline CDR1 reads LGHDT; CDR2 reads YNNKEL (reference sequence). This CDR3 is built from 14 residues. The CDR3 nucleotides read TGTGCCAGCAGCCAAGGGTCTTTCACCGGGGAGCTGTTTTTT. Protein product: CASSQGSFTGELFF.

This chain uses TRBV29-1 with TRBJ2-3; 9 bases align to TRBD1. This CDR3 is built from 14 residues. The V segment lost 8 bases and the J segment 0 bases; nucleotides outside the gene matches: 6. In germline, CDR1 is SQVTM, CDR2 ANQGSEA. CDR3 nucleotides: TGCAGCCCGCGGACAGGGGATAGCACAGATACGCAGTATTTT. Translating gives CSPRTGDSTDTQYF.

A few counts support this clonotype. The chain recombines TRBV29-1 with TRBJ1-2, with D possibly matching TRBD1 (6 bases). V lost 6 bases and J 4 bases, leaving 15 bases between the germline ends. Germline-derived CDR1 and CDR2 are SQVTM and ANQGSEA. The CDR3 totals 13 residues. CDR3 nucleotides: TGCAGCGTGCAAGTAGGAGGGGGCTATGGCTACACCTTC. It specifies CSVQVGGGYGYTF.

The chain couples TRBV4-2 to TRBJ2-4; perhaps TRBD2 as D (5 bases). The V end was cut by 0 bases, the J end by 3 bases, with 12 bases between. The length of the CDR3 is 16 residues. CDR1 LGHNA and CDR2 YNFKEQ come from the germline V gene. The CDR3 protein is CASSQDVRAGKNIQYF. The DNA for the CDR3 is TGTGCCAGCAGCCAAGACGTGAGGGCCGGCAAAAACATTCAGTACTTC.

For this clonotype: Possible read error: a much larger clone is one base away. The rearrangement uses TRBV5-1 and TRBJ1-5; 8 bases line up with TRBD1. Germline V gives CDR1 SGHRS, CDR2 YFSETQ. The CDR3 contains 16 residues. The ends lost 4 bases at V and 7 bases at J; junction bases unmatched: 13. CDR3 sequence reads: CASSPISGGAGQPQHF. CDR3 nucleotide sequence: TGCGCCAGCAGCCCCATTTCAGGGGGCGCGGGACAGCCCCAGCATTTT.

The sample holds many counts of this clonotype. The chain employs TRBV7-2 and TRBJ2-3; a possible D gene is TRBD2 (6 bases). Trimming removed 4 bases from V and 0 bases from J, with 17 bases in between. Germline CDR1 and CDR2: SGHTA and FQGNSA. The CDR3 sequence is 17 residues long. CDR3 in DNA: TGTGCCAGCAGCTCCGTCCATAGCGGAAGTAGCACAGATACGCAGTATTTT. Its translation is CASSSVHSGSSTDTQYF.

The genes are TRBV7-8 and TRBJ2-5; the D gene is possibly TRBD2 (5 bases). CDR3 size: 16 residues. The V gene's germline CDR1 is SGHVS and CDR2 FQNEAQ. The V and J ends lost 5 bases and 4 bases respectively, with 20 bases between them. The DNA of the CDR3 is TGTGCCAGCAGCGCGACCCTCGGGCAGGCGGGAGAGACCCAGTACTTC. This gives the protein CASSATLGQAGETQYF.

The chain employs TRBV20-1 and TRBJ2-1; 9 bases are shared with TRBD1. Germline-derived CDR1 and CDR2 are DFQATT and SNEGSKA (reference sequence). The CDR3 length is 16 residues. The ends lost 0 bases at V and 0 bases at J; junction bases unmatched: 3. This CDR3 is CSARDGTGSSYNEQFF. CDR3 DNA: TGCAGTGCTAGAGACGGGACAGGGAGCTCCTACAATGAGCAGTTCTTC.

This clonotype was seen at least ten times. The chain joins TRBV12-3 or TRBV12-4 to TRBJ1-4, with TRBD1 matching over 9 bases. J lost 5 bases, V lost 3 bases, and 1 base had no gene match. The CDR3 contains 14 residues. CDR3 DNA sequence: TGTGCCAGCAGTTTCGGGACAGGGAATGAAAAACTGTTTTTT. Its protein product is CASSFGTGNEKLFF.

J is TRBJ1-1 and V is TRBV7-3; D is possibly TRBD1 (5 bases). The CDR3 runs to 14 residues. Germline V CDR1 and CDR2: SGHTA, FQGTGA. Trimming removed 5 bases at V and 3 bases at J, with 13 bases between. The CDR3 sequence is CASSPNGAYTEAFF. CDR3 bases: TGTGCCAGCAGCCCAAACGGGGCTTACACTGAAGCTTTCTTT.